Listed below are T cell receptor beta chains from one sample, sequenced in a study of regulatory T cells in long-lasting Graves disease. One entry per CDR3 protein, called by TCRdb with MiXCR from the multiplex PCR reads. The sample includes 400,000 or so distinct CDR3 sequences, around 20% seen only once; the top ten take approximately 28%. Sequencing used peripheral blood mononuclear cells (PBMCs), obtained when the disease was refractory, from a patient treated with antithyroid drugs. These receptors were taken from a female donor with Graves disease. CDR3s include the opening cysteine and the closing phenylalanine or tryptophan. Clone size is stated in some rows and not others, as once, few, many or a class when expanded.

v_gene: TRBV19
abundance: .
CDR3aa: CASKRKAGQGYFGNQPQHF

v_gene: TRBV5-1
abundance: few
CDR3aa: CASSLVPTGEISYGYTF

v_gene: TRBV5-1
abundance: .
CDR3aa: CASSLGTGGRNQPQHF

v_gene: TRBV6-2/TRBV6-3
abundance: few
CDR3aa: CAAQGASTEAFF

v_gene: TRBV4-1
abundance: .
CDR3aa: CASSQKLSRAYNEQFF

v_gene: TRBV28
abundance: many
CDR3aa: CASSLSLKELNTEAFF

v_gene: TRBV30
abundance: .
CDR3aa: CAWSVLRGREYF

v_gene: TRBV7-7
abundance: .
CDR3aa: CASSGDRPQETQYF

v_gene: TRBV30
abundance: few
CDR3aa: CAWSRPGTGGNTIYF

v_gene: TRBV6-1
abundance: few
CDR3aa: CASSGPGLGAYEQYF

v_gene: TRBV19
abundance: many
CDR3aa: CASSPSNTGELFF

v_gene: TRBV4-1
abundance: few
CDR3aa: CASSQAAGSSYEQYF

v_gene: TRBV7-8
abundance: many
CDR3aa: CASSLGGIGMNTEAFF

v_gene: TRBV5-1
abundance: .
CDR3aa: CASSTDRGTETQYF

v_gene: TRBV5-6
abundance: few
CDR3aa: CASSGPGQVEAFF

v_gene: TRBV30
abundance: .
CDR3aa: CASLALIRDGPYTGELFF

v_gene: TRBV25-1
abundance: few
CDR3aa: CASSRYRDLNYEQYF

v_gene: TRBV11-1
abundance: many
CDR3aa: CASSALDSLNSPLHF

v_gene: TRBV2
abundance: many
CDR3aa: CASSGKDSGKNTGELFF

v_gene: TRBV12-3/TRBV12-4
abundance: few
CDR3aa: CASRGTSEDPYEQYF

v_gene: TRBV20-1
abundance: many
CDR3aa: CSAPGLAGGPEQYF

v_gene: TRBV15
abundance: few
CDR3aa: CATSSAPLGRQETQYF

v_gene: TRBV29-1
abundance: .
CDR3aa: CSVEETPGKGPYF

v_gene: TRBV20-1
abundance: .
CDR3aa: CSARDARGGRAKNIQYF

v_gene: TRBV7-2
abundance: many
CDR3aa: CASSQTTGVGGYTF

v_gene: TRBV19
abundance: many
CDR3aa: CASTHQRQAYYGYTF

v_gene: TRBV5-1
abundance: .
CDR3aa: CASSLALGTSSYEQYF

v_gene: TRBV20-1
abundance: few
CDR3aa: CSARRIAKNIQYF

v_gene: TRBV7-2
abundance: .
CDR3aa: CATRAGSGRETDTQYF

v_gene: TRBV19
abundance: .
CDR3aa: CASSIGDTGNQPQHF

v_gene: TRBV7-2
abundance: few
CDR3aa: CASSLRQLAGTDEQFF

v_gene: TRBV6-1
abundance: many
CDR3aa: CASRLGKDGYTF

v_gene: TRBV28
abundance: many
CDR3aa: CASSSDRGHGYTF

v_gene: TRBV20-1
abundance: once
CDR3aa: CSAELAGTGELFF

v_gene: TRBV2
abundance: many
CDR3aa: CASSSQYTEAFF

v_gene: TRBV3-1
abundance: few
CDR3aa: CASSQDSRANQPQHF

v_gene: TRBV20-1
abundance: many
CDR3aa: CSASATMTSGKETQYF

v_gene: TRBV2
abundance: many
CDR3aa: CASSRTSGRGEQYF

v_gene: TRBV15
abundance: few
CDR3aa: CATSKDYPVHEQYF

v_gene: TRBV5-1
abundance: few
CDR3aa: CAGSGTSGRVGTDTQYF

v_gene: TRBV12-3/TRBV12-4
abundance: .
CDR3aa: CASSLLAGGRKTGELFF

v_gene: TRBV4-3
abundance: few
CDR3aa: CASSQDAADTDTQYF

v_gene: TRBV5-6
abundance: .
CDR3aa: CASSLVGALGDEAFF

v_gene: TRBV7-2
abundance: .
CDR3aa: CASSQRGTGTAEKLFF

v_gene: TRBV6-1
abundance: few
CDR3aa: CAAGNQREIHEQYF

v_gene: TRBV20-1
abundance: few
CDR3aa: CSARVPGQVNTEAFF